The 8 T cell receptor beta chains below were found in one sample sequenced in a study of identical twins. TCRdb used MiXCR to reprocess the 5' RACE reads, holding one entry per CDR3 protein. Of hundreds of thousands of distinct CDR3 sequences in the sample, 24% are singletons; the top ten hold 2.5% to 3.5%. These data are also associated with another study on T cells expressing NK-cell markers.

Sequencing used CD4+ T cells sorted from blood. The receptor set was obtained from a woman aged 18-29 years in good health.

This clonotype occurred once. The J gene is TRBJ2-5, the V gene TRBV5-1; D could derive from TRBD1 or TRBD2 (5 bases each). CDR3 length: 13 residues. The V end was cut by 4 bases, the J end by 1 base, with 8 bases between. Germline CDR1 is SGHRS and CDR2 is YFSETQ. The CDR3 bases are TGCGCCAGCAGCCGAGGGGTCCAAGAGACCCAGTACTTC. Its protein product is CASSRGVQETQYF.

The rearrangement uses TRBV7-2 and TRBJ2-7, with D perhaps matching TRBD1 (5 bases). Trimming took 2 bases from V and 6 from J, leaving 17 bases between them. Germline V gene sequence: CDR1 SGHTA, CDR2 FQGNSA. The CDR3 is 15 amino acids. The CDR3 protein is CASSLSPGLLGEQYF. CDR3 DNA: TGTGCCAGCAGCTTATCGCCAGGGCTTTTGGGCGAGCAGTACTTC. The entire variable domain, with the rest obtained from reference TRBV7-2 and TRBJ2-7, is as follows: GAGVSQSPSNKVTEKGKDVELRCDPISGHTALYWYRQSLGQGLEFLIYFQGNSAPDKSGLPSDRFSAERTGGSVSTLTIQRTQQEDSAVYLCASSLSPGLLGEQYFGPGTRLTVT.

This chain joins TRBV29-1 and TRBJ2-1; 7 bases map to TRBD2. This CDR3 has 15 residues. Germline CDR1 SQVTM, CDR2 ANQGSEA. J lost 3 bases, V lost 0 bases, and 5 bases had no gene match. The CDR3 nucleotides read TGCAGCGTTGAAGATCAAAGGGACTACTACAATGAGCAGTTCTTC. Protein: CSVEDQRDYYNEQFF.

This clonotype was seen only a few times. V usage is TRBV7-9 and J usage is TRBJ2-1; 8 positions match TRBD1. The CDR3 is made up of 16 amino acids. V was pared by 5 bases and J by 1 base, with 7 bases of the junction left unmatched. From germline, CDR1 is SEHNR and CDR2 FQNEAQ (reference sequence). The CDR3 reads CASSNWGQASYNEQFF. Written as DNA, the CDR3 is TGTGCCAGCAGCAACTGGGGACAGGCGTCCTACAATGAGCAGTTCTTC. The full variable domain, completed using reference TRBV7-9 and TRBJ2-1, is DTGVSQNPRHKITKRGQNVTFRCDPISEHNRLYWYRQTLGQGPEFLTYFQNEAQLEKSRLLSDRFSAERPKGSFSTLEIQRTEQGDSAMYLCASSNWGQASYNEQFFGPGTRLTVL.

The chain recombines TRBV20-1 with TRBJ2-1, with TRBD2 matching over 7 bases. The CDR3 length is 13 residues. Germline values: CDR1 DFQATT, CDR2 SNEGSKA (reference sequence). The ends lost 5 bases at V and 0 bases at J; junction bases unmatched: 1. Here the CDR3 reads CSAAGVSYNEQFF. The DNA of the CDR3 is TGCAGTGCTGCGGGAGTCTCCTACAATGAGCAGTTCTTC.

This chain links TRBV19 with TRBJ1-2; D is perhaps TRBD1 (6 bases). Trimming took off 3 bases at V and 4 bases at J, with 12 bases between the two ends. Germline V gene data show CDR1 as LNHDA and CDR2 as SQIVND (reference sequence). The length of the CDR3 is 14 residues. DNA of the CDR3: TGTGCCAGTAGTATCCGGACAGCTGTCTATGGCTACACCTTC. Translated: CASSIRTAVYGYTF.

This clonotype was observed a few times. The chain joins TRBV5-1 to TRBJ1-1; D is unresolved. Between the trimmed V and J ends, which lost 3 bases and 1 base, there was a span of 10 bases. CDR1 is SGHRS, CDR2 YFSETQ, per germline. CDR3 length: 14 amino acids. CDR3 in DNA: TGCGCCAGCAGCTGGACCTCGGAGAACACTGAAGCTTTCTTT. The encoded protein is CASSWTSENTEAFF.

This clonotype was detected a few times. This chain joins TRBV12-3 or TRBV12-4 and TRBJ2-6; D ambiguous. Trimming took 6 bases from V and 8 from J, leaving 5 bases between them. The CDR3 runs to 11 residues. Here the CDR3 reads CASRSSNVLTF. Written as DNA, the CDR3 is TGTGCCAGCAGATCGTCCAACGTCCTGACTTTC.